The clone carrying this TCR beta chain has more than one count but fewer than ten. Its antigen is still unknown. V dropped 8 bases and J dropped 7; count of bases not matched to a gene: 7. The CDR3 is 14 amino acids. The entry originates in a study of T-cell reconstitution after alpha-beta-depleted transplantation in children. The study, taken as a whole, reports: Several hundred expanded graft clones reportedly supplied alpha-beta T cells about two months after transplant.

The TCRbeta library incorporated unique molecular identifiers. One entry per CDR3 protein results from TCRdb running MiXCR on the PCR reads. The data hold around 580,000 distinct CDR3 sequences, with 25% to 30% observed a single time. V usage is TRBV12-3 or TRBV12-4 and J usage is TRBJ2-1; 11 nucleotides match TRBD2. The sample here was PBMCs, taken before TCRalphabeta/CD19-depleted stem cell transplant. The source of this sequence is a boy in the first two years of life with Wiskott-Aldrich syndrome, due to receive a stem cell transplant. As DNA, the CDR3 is TGTGCCAGCGGAACTAGCGGGAGCTGGAATGAGCAGTTCTTC. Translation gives CASGTSGSWNEQFF.